This is a list of T cell receptor beta chains from one sample in a study of blood T cell repertoires in COVID-19. Sequencing was performed with immunoSEQ multiplex PCR; in TCRdb, only in-frame clones are kept and a portion is missing. The sample carries about 190,000 clones, about 88% recorded once. The specimen was peripheral blood. The receptors shown here come from a woman aged 40 to 49 who had recovered from COVID-19. The CDR3 runs from the conserved cysteine through the conserved F or W. Each record gives: D gene, J gene, V gene, clone size, CDR3 protein, CDR3 DNA. The D gene is left open where the match is weak. Clone size is not always given. Where it is, it says once, few, many or a class for expanded clones.

NA | TRBJ2-2 | TRBV29-1 | NA | CSVEVGGTNTGELFF | TGCAGCGTTGAAGTAGGAGGGACGAACACCGGGGAGCTGTTTTTT
TRBD1 | TRBJ2-1 | TRBV7-6 | NA | CASSLEGQGFNNEQFF | TGTGCCAGCAGCTTAGAGGGACAGGGTTTCAACAATGAGCAGTTCTTC
TRBD2 | TRBJ2-2 | TRBV18 | NA | CASSPPSGRADGELFF | TGTGCCAGCTCACCACCGAGCGGGAGGGCGGACGGGGAGCTGTTTTTT
TRBD2 | TRBJ2-7 | TRBV7-8 | NA | CASSLEAGVRRDEQYF | TGTGCCAGCAGCCTAGAAGCGGGAGTAAGAAGAGACGAGCAGTACTTC
NA | TRBJ1-3 | TRBV7-6 | NA | CASSLDAGLSGNTIYF | TGTGCCAGCAGCTTAGATGCAGGCCTCTCTGGAAACACCATATATTTT
NA | TRBJ1-1 | TRBV19 | NA | CASSISGQNTEAFF | TGTGCCAGTAGTATCAGTGGACAGAACACTGAAGCTTTCTTT
NA | TRBJ1-1 | TRBV7-9 | NA | CASSSGSQTEAFF | TGTGCCAGCAGCTCCGGGTCTCAAACTGAAGCTTTCTTT
NA | TRBJ2-2 | TRBV12-5 | NA | CASGFLLQGFTGELFF | TGTGCTAGTGGTTTCCTACTACAGGGTTTCACCGGGGAGCTGTTTTTT
NA | TRBJ1-5 | TRBV21-1 | NA | CASSKVGTACNQPQHF | TGTGCCAGCAGCAAAGTGGGGACTGCATGCAATCAGCCCCAGCATTTT
NA | TRBJ1-1 | TRBV2 | NA | CASSEWTGDTEAFF | TGTGCCAGCAGTGAGTGGACGGGAGACACTGAAGCTTTCTTT
NA | TRBJ1-1 | TRBV19 | NA | CASREDRAYVEAFF | TGTGCCAGTAGAGAAGACAGAGCATACGTTGAAGCTTTCTTT
NA | TRBJ1-1 | TRBV7-9 | NA | CASRPIQGTEAFF | TGTGCCAGCAGACCTATACAGGGCACTGAAGCTTTCTTT
TRBD1 | TRBJ1-2 | TRBV6-5 | NA | CASRGDRDFYGYTF | TGTGCCAGCAGGGGGGACAGGGATTTCTATGGCTACACCTTC
NA | TRBJ1-1 | TRBV18 | NA | CASSPQQETTEAFF | TGTGCCAGCTCACCTCAACAGGAGACTACTGAAGCTTTCTTT
NA | TRBJ2-1 | TRBV28 | NA | CASSLIRGLLDNEQFF | TGTGCCAGCAGTTTAATTAGGGGATTGCTAGACAATGAGCAGTTCTTC
NA | TRBJ2-2 | TRBV5-8 | NA | CASSLGSGDTGELFF | TGTGCCAGCAGCCTGGGTTCCGGGGACACCGGGGAGCTGTTTTTT
TRBD2 | TRBJ2-7 | TRBV3-1/TRBV3-2 | many | CASRLAGVNEQYF | TGTGCCAGCCGACTAGCGGGAGTAAACGAGCAGTACTTC
TRBD2 | TRBJ2-1 | TRBV24-1 | NA | CATSDSAGVNYNEQFF | TGTGCCACCAGTGATTCGGCGGGAGTGAACTACAATGAGCAGTTCTTC
NA | TRBJ2-4 | TRBV19 | NA | CASSIGGLGNIQYF | TGTGCCAGTAGTATTGGAGGGCTGGGGAACATTCAGTACTTC
TRBD1 | TRBJ1-2 | TRBV27 | NA | CASSRTGDYGYTF | TGTGCCAGCAGTCGGACAGGGGACTATGGCTACACCTTC